Described below is a single T cell receptor beta chain sequence and its context. What it recognizes is unknown. This record belongs to a study of identical twins. Germline V gives CDR1 ENHRY, CDR2 SYGVKD. Trimming removed 2 bases at V and 8 bases at J, with 10 bases between. The CDR3 has 14 residues. Study-wide points: For zero-insertion analyses, partial confounding could come from invariant MAIT and iNKT cells. An excess of low generation probability was shown by twin-shared out-of-frame alpha sequences. Out-of-frame TCR alpha sharing in monozygotic twins exceeded recombination model predictions.

TCRdb redid the calling of the 5' RACE reads with MiXCR, one entry per CDR3 protein. Of about 890,000 distinct CDR3 sequences in the sample, over 9% are singletons; the top ten hold 1.5% to 2%. These same data were also listed under a study on yellow fever vaccine responses in identical twins.

The V gene is TRBV10-3, the J gene TRBJ1-6, with D perhaps matching TRBD1 (6 bases). Sequencing used PBMCs. This clonotype was obtained from a woman in her late teens or twenties in good health. This CDR3 is CAISEVRTDSPLHF. CDR3 nucleotides: TGTGCCATCAGTGAGGTCAGGACAGATTCACCCCTCCACTTT.